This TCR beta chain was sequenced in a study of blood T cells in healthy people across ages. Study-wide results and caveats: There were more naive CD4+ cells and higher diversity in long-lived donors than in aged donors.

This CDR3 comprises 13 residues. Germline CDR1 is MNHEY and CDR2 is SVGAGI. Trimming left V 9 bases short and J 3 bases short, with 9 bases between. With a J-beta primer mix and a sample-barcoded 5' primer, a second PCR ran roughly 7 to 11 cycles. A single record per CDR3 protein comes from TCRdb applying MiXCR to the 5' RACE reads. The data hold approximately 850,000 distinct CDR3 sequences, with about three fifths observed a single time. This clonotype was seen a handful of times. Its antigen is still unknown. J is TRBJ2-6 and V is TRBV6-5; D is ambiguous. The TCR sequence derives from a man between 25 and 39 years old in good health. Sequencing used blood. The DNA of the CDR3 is TGTGCCAGTATGAAGGGTGGGGCCAACGTCCTGACTTTC. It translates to CASMKGGANVLTF.